The 14 T cell receptor beta chains below come from one sample, sequenced in a study of OX40 agonist ivuxolimab in advanced cancers. Receptor libraries were prepared by the immunoSEQ multiplex PCR assay. TCRdb obtained this table from immuneACCESS and retained in-frame rearrangements with V and J assigned. These tables miss some clones; where compared with another copy, unresolved V genes account for less than half of the shortfall, and the remainder is unexplained. For this sample there are nearly 70,000 clones; 80% to 90% appear just once. The top ten clones comprise approximately 8% of the sample. The sequencing used CD4+ or CD8+ T cells sorted from blood, collected in a trial of the OX40 agonist ivuxolimab. The receptors here all came from an adult with an advanced solid tumor such as melanoma, head and neck, liver or kidney cancer.

The chain carries TRBV5-4 and TRBJ1-1, with a possible D match to TRBD1 (5 bases). The V gene lost 2 bases and the J gene lost 0 bases, with 8 bases spanning the gap. Germline assignment: CDR1 SGHNT and CDR2 YYREEE (reference sequence). CDR3 length: 14 residues. This CDR3 reads CASSFDSMNTEAFF. CDR3 nucleotide sequence: TGTGCCAGCAGCTTCGACAGCATGAACACTGAAGCTTTCTTT.

This clone was observed a few times. The gene calls are TRBV9 and TRBJ2-1; D remains ambiguous. The CDR3 sequence is 13 residues long. The germline V and J ends were trimmed by 4 bases and 4 bases, with 9 bases remaining between them. CDR1 is SGDLS and CDR2 is YYNGEE in the germline V gene. This CDR3 is CASSPRPYNEQFF. The CDR3 DNA sequence: TGTGCCAGCAGCCCCAGACCGTACAATGAGCAGTTCTTC.

The V and J genes are TRBV6-5 and TRBJ2-3, with D unresolved. Germline V CDR1 and CDR2: MNHEY, SVGAGI. This CDR3 contains 11 residues. V was clipped by 8 bases and J by 4 bases, with 7 bases between them. Here the CDR3 DNA reads TGTGCCAGCGCGGCCGCAGATACGCAGTATTTT. Protein: CASAAADTQYF.

The genes are TRBV5-1 and TRBJ1-2, with 9 positions matching TRBD1. The junction had 5 bases not matched to a gene; V was cut back by 4 bases and J by 13 bases. CDR3 length: 11 residues. The V gene's germline CDR1 is SGHRS and CDR2 YFSETQ. In nucleotides, the CDR3 is TGCGCCAGCAGCGGGACAGGGAACAGCACCTTC. It specifies CASSGTGNSTF.

This rearrangement joins TRBV6-1 to TRBJ2-1; 13 bases are a match to TRBD2. CDR1 is MNHNS and CDR2 is SASEGT in the germline V gene. V lost 3 bases to trimming and J lost 0 bases; unmatched junction nucleotides: 2. This CDR3 is 17 amino acids long. CDR3: CASSDTSGGASYNEQFF. In DNA, the CDR3 is TGTGCCAGCAGTGACACTAGCGGGGGGGCCTCCTACAATGAGCAGTTCTTC.

The chain uses TRBV4-3 and TRBJ1-5; D perhaps matches TRBD1 (6 bases). Germline V gene sequence: CDR1 LGHNA, CDR2 YSLEER. The V end lost 0 bases, the J end lost 3 bases, and 9 bases lay between the germline ends. The CDR3 covers 15 residues. This CDR3 is CASSQDTGSNQPQHF. The DNA for the CDR3 is TGCGCCAGCAGCCAAGATACAGGGTCCAATCAGCCCCAGCATTTT.

This chain connects TRBV6-5 to TRBJ1-5; D uncertain. The CDR3 runs 13 residues. Between the trimmed V and J ends, which lost 8 bases and 0 bases, there was a span of 8 bases. CDR1 and CDR2 from the germline V gene are MNHEY and SVGAGI. CDR3 protein: CASQTDSNQPQHF. Written as DNA, the CDR3 is TGTGCCAGCCAAACAGATAGCAATCAGCCCCAGCATTTT.

This clone was detected once. The sample holds other DNA sequences that translate to the same CDR3. CDR3: CAWSGGDSPLHF. The DNA of the CDR3 is TGTGCCTGGAGTGGTGGGGATTCACCCCTCCACTTT. The chain employs TRBV30 and TRBJ1-6; no definite D call. This CDR3 comprises 12 residues. With 1 base removed from V and 8 bases from J, the gap between germline ends came to 6 bases. CDR1 is GTSNPN, CDR2 SVGIG, per germline (reference sequence).

The count of this clone is one. This chain joins TRBV25-1 and TRBJ1-6; 8 nucleotides agree with TRBD1. The J segment lost 9 bases and the V segment lost 4 bases, leaving 8 bases of the junction unmatched. The CDR3 extends over 15 amino acids. Germline values: CDR1 MGHDK, CDR2 SYGVNS. CDR3 in DNA: TGTGCCAGCAGTGGCCCCGGGACAGGATCTTCACCCCTCCACTTT. Translated: CASSGPGTGSSPLHF. The full variable domain, its missing parts supplied by reference TRBV25-1 and TRBJ1-6, is EADIYQTPRYLVIGTGKKITLECSQTMGHDKMYWYQQDPGMELHLIHYSYGVNSTEKGDLSSESTVSRIRTEHFPLTLESARPSHTSQYLCASSGPGTGSSPLHFGNGTRLTVT.

The rearrangement links TRBV7-2 to TRBJ2-3, with D perhaps matching TRBD2 (5 bases). This CDR3 has 13 amino acids. With 0 bases removed from V and 8 bases from J, the gap between germline ends came to 9 bases. The germline gives CDR1 SGHTA, CDR2 FQGNSA. CDR3 amino acids: CASSLAPEGTQYF. CDR3 nucleotide sequence: TGTGCCAGCAGCTTAGCCCCCGAGGGTACGCAGTATTTT.

A single count supports this clone. CDR3 sequence reads: CASSQWAASTDTQYF. CDR3 bases: TGCGCCAGCAGCCAGTGGGCTGCAAGTACAGATACGCAGTATTTT. The chain employs TRBV5-1 and TRBJ2-3; D not resolved. The CDR3 has 15 amino acids. CDR1 is SGHRS, CDR2 YFSETQ, per germline. V was trimmed by 4 bases and J by 3 bases, leaving 15 bases between them.

The chain employs TRBV7-8 and TRBJ1-6, with a weak D call TRBD1 (5 bases). Germline V CDR1 and CDR2: SGHVS, FQNEAQ. Trimming removed 1 base at V and 10 bases at J, with 17 bases between. The CDR3 runs to 16 residues. In DNA form, the CDR3 reads TGTGCCAGCAGCTTAGGACAGATCCTTGAAGAGTCACCCCTCCACTTT. Translated, it gives CASSLGQILEESPLHF. The full variable domain, its missing parts supplied by reference TRBV7-8 and TRBJ1-6, is GAGVSQSPRYKVAKRGQDVALRCDPISGHVSLFWYQQALGQGPEFLTYFQNEAQLDKSGLPSDRFFAERPEGSVSTLKIQRTQQEDSAVYLCASSLGQILEESPLHFGNGTRLTVT.

The chain is built from TRBV27 and TRBJ2-1, with TRBD2 matching 10 bases. J lost 4 bases, V lost 5 bases, and 5 bases had no gene match. The CDR3 consists of 15 residues. Germline-derived CDR1 and CDR2 are MNHEY and SMNVEV (reference sequence). The CDR3: CASSNSGGPYNEQFF. CDR3 coding DNA: TGTGCCAGCAGTAATAGCGGGGGGCCTTACAATGAGCAGTTCTTC.

The CDR3 bases are TGTGCCAGCAGTTACTCGAGGCAGGGAGGAGGCGAGCAGTACTTC. Its translation is CASSYSRQGGGEQYF. J is TRBJ2-7 and V is TRBV6-5; TRBD2 might be the D (6 bases). The ends were cut back, 0 bases at V and 6 bases at J, with 15 bases in the middle. Germline CDR1 and CDR2: MNHEY and SVGAGI. The CDR3 length is 15 residues.